This section outlines one T cell receptor (beta chain) sequence together with its context. Here immunoSEQ multiplex PCR was the method, and the copy in TCRdb shows in-frame clones only, minus some. The sample has about 110,000 clones, roughly 92% seen once. These data originate in a study of T cell changes during pregnancy in multiple sclerosis. This CDR3 contains 18 residues. The chain has TRBV1 and TRBJ2-1; TRBD2, as called in the table, went unchecked against the DNA. TRBV1 is a known pseudogene. This TCR came from a female donor with multiple sclerosis, enrolled in a pregnancy study. The sample in question was peripheral blood, obtained after pregnancy. The CDR3 region is CTSSPLAGVSSSYNEQFF. As DNA, the CDR3 is TGCACCAGCAGCCCACTAGCGGGAGTCTCTAGCTCCTACAATGAGCAGTTCTTC.